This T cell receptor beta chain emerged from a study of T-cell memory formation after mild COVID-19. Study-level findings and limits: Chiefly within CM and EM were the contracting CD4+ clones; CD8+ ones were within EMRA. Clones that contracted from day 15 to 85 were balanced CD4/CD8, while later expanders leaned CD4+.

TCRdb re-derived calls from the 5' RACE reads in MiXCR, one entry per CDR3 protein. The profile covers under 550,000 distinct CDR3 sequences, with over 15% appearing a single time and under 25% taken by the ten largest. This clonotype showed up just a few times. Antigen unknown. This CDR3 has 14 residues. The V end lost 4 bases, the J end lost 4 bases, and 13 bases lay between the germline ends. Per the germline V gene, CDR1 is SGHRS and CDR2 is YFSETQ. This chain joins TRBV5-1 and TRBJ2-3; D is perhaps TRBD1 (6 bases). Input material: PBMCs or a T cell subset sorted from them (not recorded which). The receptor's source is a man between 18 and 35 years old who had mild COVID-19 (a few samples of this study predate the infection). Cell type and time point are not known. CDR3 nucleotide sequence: TGCGCCAGCAGCCCGACTACAGGGCCAGATACGCAGTATTTT. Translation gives CASSPTTGPDTQYF.